The 18 T cell receptor beta chains presented below share a single source sample, sequenced in a study of CD4 and CD8 cells across lung adenocarcinoma regions. TCRdb re-called the PCR reads through MiXCR, storing one row per CDR3 protein. The sample has more than 9,000 distinct CDR3 sequences, roughly 43% seen once. The specimen was CD8+ T cells from the margin of a lung tumor. The source is a female donor with lung adenocarcinoma. The CD4 and CD8 labels of this study may be unreliable.

This chain links TRBV12-3 or TRBV12-4 with TRBJ2-3; unclear D gene. Trimming pared 5 bases from V and 9 bases from J, leaving 9 bases between. This CDR3 has 11 amino acids. The CDR3 nucleotides read TGTGCCAGCAGTGCCGCAAACACGCAGTATTTT. This gives the protein CASSAANTQYF.

This clonotype is medium-sized in the sample. The chain is built from TRBV10-1 and TRBJ2-3; 10 nucleotides align to TRBD1. The germline CDR1 and CDR2 sequences are WNHNN and SYGVQD (reference sequence). CDR3 length equals 16 residues. With V trimmed by 5 bases and J by 5 bases, 10 bases remained unmatched. The CDR3 spells CASSLSGTGERDTQYF. CDR3 nucleotide sequence: TGCGCCAGCAGTTTATCCGGGACAGGGGAGAGAGATACGCAGTATTTT.

Worth noting for this clonotype: The junction and the germline gene differ at one end; a read error may be behind it. The chain carries TRBV6-1 and TRBJ2-4, with D possibly TRBD2 on 5 matching bases. CDR1 and CDR2 from the germline V gene are MNHNS and SASEGT. The CDR3 spans 15 residues. The CDR3 here is CASRRTGCGKNMQYF. As DNA, the CDR3 is TGTGCCAGCAGGCGGACGGGGTGCGGCAAAAACATGCAGTACTTT.

This rearrangement joins TRBV12-3 or TRBV12-4 to TRBJ2-1, with 9 bases fitting TRBD2. CDR3 length: 16 residues. Trimming took 3 bases from V and 3 from J; bases not matched to a gene: 6. DNA for the CDR3: TGTGCCAGCAGTTTTGAAACTAGCGGGTTCTACAATGAGCAGTTCTTC. As protein: CASSFETSGFYNEQFF.

The CDR3 loop reads CASRRAAESYEQYF. CDR3 in DNA: TGTGCCAGCAGAAGGGCGGCTGAGTCCTACGAGCAGTACTTC. This chain links TRBV6-1 with TRBJ2-1; D is undetermined. The J call may not be correct, given that the DNA end is closer to TRBJ2-7. Germline V lookup: CDR1 MNHNS, CDR2 SASEGT. The CDR3 contains 14 residues.

The chain carries TRBV7-2 and TRBJ1-4; D is unresolved. Germline V CDR1 and CDR2: SGHTA, FQGNSA. The CDR3 runs to 16 residues. The V end was cut by 5 bases, the J end by 8 bases, with 21 bases between. The DNA of the CDR3 is TGTGCCAGCAGCCCAGCTCGTCAAAGGTTACGGGAAAAACTGTTTTTT. As protein: CASSPARQRLREKLFF.

Sample share makes this clonotype medium-sized. The chain has TRBV6-1 and TRBJ2-5; D ambiguous. CDR1 is MNHNS and CDR2 is SASEGT in the germline V gene. The CDR3 contains 13 residues. V lost 3 bases and J 5 bases, leaving 10 bases between the germline ends. This CDR3 is CASSDSHFETQYF. CDR3 bases: TGTGCCAGCAGTGACAGTCACTTCGAGACCCAGTACTTC.

There are many counts of this clonotype. V is TRBV12-3 or TRBV12-4 and J is TRBJ2-2, with TRBD1 identical over 9 bases. Trimming cost V 7 bases and J 5 bases; bases outside gene matches: 5. CDR3 size: 14 residues. This CDR3 is CASTPGQGTGELFF. The CDR3 nucleotides are TGTGCCAGCACACCGGGACAGGGAACCGGGGAGCTGTTTTTT.

This clonotype has only a few counts. V gene TRBV6-1 combines with J gene TRBJ2-1; 9 bases line up with TRBD2. The V segment lost 7 bases and the J segment 5 bases; nucleotides outside the gene matches: 6. In germline, CDR1 is MNHNS, CDR2 SASEGT. The CDR3 is 14 residues long. CDR3 sequence reads: CASTQRGAHNEQFF. CDR3 nucleotide sequence: TGTGCCAGCACTCAGCGGGGGGCCCACAATGAGCAGTTCTTC.

This clonotype was seen a few times. V gene TRBV10-3 combines with J gene TRBJ2-3, with D perhaps matching TRBD1 (7 bases). Germline CDR1 reads ENHRY; CDR2 reads SYGVKD. The CDR3 spans 14 residues. The CDR3 protein is CAGRGGGGTDTQYF. CDR3 nucleotide sequence: TGTGCGGGCCGAGGGGGCGGGGGCACAGATACGCAGTATTTT.

For this clonotype: An end of the junction does not agree with germline; a read error may underlie this. The chain links TRBV6-8 to TRBJ2-4; D is unresolved. This CDR3 region has 16 residues. Germline V lookup: CDR1 MNHGY, CDR2 SAAAGT. CDR3 sequence reads: CASRATGHPTKDIQYF. The CDR3 DNA reads TGTGCCAGCCGCGCTACCGGGCACCCAACCAAAGATATTCAGTACTTT.

This rearrangement joins TRBV6-5 to TRBJ1-6, with D tentatively TRBD1 (6 bases). The CDR3 contains 16 residues. Trimming stripped 0 bases from V and 5 bases from J, with 11 bases between. The germline CDR1 and CDR2 sequences are MNHEY and SVGAGI. The CDR3 bases are TGTGCCAGCAGTTACTCCGCAGGGGTCCATAATTCACCCCTCCACTTT. Its protein product is CASSYSAGVHNSPLHF.

This clonotype appeared a few times. J is TRBJ2-7 and V is TRBV6-2 or TRBV6-3, with D possibly being TRBD2 (6 bases). The CDR3 spans 12 residues. The V end was cut by 2 bases, the J end by 6 bases, with 8 bases between. The germline V gene encodes CDR1 MNHEY and CDR2 SVGEGT. CDR3 DNA sequence: TGTGCCAGCAGTTACCTGGGGGGCGAGCAGTACTTC. This translates into CASSYLGGEQYF.

This clonotype has a count of ten or more. The chain uses TRBV24-1 and TRBJ2-4, with TRBD2 matching 8 bases. J lost 11 bases, V lost 3 bases, and 5 bases had no gene match. This CDR3 is 13 amino acids long. Per the germline V gene, CDR1 is KGHDR and CDR2 is SFDVKD. CDR3 in DNA: TGTGCCACCAGTGATCGGGCTAGCGGGTTTCAGTACTTC. Translation gives CATSDRASGFQYF.

This clonotype qualifies as medium-sized. J is TRBJ2-1 and V is TRBV6-1, with a weak D call TRBD2 (6 bases). The DNA end favors TRBJ2-7, so the J call may be wrong. Per germline, CDR1 MNHNS and CDR2 SASEGT. This CDR3 has 15 amino acids. The DNA of the CDR3 is TGTGCCAGCAGTGAAGGGGCGGGGTGGACCTACGAGCAGTACTTC. This encodes CASSEGAGWTYEQYF.

This clonotype was detected only a few times. The genes are TRBV28 and TRBJ2-1; tentative D call: TRBD1 (6 bases). V lost 3 bases and J 1 base, leaving 13 bases between the germline ends. CDR1 and CDR2 from the germline V gene are MDHEN and SYDVKM. This CDR3 is built from 16 residues. The CDR3 DNA sequence: TGTGCCAGCAGTTTTCCGGACAGCTCATCCTACAATGAGCAGTTCTTC. It codes for CASSFPDSSSYNEQFF.

This clonotype is termed medium-sized. DNA for the CDR3: TGTGCCAGCAGTACTGGGTGGATCGATGGCTACACCTTC. The encoded protein is CASSTGWIDGYTF. This rearrangement joins TRBV6-5 to TRBJ1-2; D is unclear. The CDR3 contains 13 residues. Germline V gene sequence: CDR1 MNHEY, CDR2 SVGAGI. V shed 5 bases and J shed 6 bases, with 13 bases lying between them.

The V call is TRBV6-1, the J call TRBJ2-5, with D unclear. Germline assignment: CDR1 MNHNS and CDR2 SASEGT. Trimming left V 2 bases short and J 9 bases short, with 19 bases between. CDR3 length: 15 amino acids. Written as DNA, the CDR3 is TGTGCCAGCAGTGAATATTTGACTTTAGGCGAGGCCCAGTACTTC. This gives the protein CASSEYLTLGEAQYF.